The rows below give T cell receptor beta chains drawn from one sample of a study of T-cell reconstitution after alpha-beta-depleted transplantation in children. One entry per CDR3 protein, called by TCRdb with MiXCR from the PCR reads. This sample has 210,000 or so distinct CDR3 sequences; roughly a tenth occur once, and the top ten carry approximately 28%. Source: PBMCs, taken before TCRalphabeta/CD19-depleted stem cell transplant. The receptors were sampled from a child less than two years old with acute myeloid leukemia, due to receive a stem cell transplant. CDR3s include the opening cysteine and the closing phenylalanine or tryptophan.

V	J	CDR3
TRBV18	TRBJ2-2	CASSPRSAGELFF
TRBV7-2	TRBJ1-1	CASTVSGATNTEAFF
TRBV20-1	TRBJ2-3	CSARNSGRQTDTQYF
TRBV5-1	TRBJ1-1	CASSWSATMNTEAFF
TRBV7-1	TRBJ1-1	CASSSAGGMPEAFF
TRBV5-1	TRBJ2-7	CASSHNAGRGEEQYF
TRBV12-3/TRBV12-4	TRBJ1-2	CASSYRVYYGYTF
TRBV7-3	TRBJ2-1	CASSLKGGDEQFF
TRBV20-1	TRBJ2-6	CSAISTVSGANVLTF
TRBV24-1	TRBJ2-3	CATSDPQGAEGTDTQYF
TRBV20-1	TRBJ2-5	CSARDPAGQETQYF
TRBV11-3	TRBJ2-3	CASSLDSGTDTQYF
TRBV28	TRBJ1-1	CASSRTGRYTEAFF
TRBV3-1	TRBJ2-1	CASSQLVRLLAYNEQFF
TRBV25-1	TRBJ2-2	CASRLHGGDRTGELFF
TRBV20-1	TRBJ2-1	CSAGLDSYNEQFF
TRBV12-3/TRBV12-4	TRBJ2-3	CASSPNQGTDTQYF
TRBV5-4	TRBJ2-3	CASSPVGTSGTDTQYF
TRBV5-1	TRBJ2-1	CASSHQAASSYNEQFF
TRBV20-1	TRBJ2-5	CSAGTSGNMETQYF
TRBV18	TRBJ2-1	CASSPTRGLVNEQFF
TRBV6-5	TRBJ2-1	CASRGLAGYNEQFF
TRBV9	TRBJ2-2	CASSVVAGYSTGELFF
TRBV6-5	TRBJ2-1	CASSLLAEATGRDREQFF
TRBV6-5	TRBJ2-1	CASSYSPAGPYNEQFF
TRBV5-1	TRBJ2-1	CASSAGFSYNEQFF
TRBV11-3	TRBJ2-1	CASSYLPRGGNEQFF
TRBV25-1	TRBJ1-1	CASRDTGFPEAFF
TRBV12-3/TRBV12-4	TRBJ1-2	CASSYTNLQVGAGYTF
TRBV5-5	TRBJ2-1	CASSLALRGSYNEQFF
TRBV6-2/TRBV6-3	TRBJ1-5	CASSLTGAQPQHF
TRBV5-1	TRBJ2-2	CASSLDRRGELFF
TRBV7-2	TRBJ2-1	CASSPRTRLNEQFF
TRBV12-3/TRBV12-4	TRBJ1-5	CASSWGLDSNQPQHF
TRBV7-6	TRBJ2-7	CASSFGTVDHEQYF
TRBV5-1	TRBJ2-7	CASSVSGLAAYEQYF
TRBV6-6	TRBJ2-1	CASSYQSNNEQFF
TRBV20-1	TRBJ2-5	CSVGTSGETQYF
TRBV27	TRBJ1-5	CASSWGRNQPQHF
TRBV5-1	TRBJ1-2	CASSLGGQSAGYTF
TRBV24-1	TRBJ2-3	CATSDRAPPQEYF
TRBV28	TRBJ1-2	CASSLSESYGYTF
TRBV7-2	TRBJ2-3	CASSFQDLGGTDTQYF
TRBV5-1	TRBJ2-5	CASSKLIQETQYF
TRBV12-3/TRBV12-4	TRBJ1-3	CASSPWIAGNTIYF
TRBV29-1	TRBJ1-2	CSVEEERGYTF
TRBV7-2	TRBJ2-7	CASSLKAGESWVQYF
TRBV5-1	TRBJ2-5	CASSPTSGRASETQYF
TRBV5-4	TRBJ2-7	CASSLAASGRASTYEQYF
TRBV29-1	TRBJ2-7	CSVLHYEQYF
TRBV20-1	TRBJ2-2	CSARDSTSGAGELFF
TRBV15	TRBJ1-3	CATSRDVAGNTIYF
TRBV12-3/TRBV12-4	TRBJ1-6	CASRIGRNSPLHF
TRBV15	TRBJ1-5	CATTPGQGSNQPQHF